Listed below are T cell receptor beta chains from one sample, sequenced in a study of siplizumab effects on memory and regulatory T cells. Produced via immunoSEQ multiplex PCR; TCRdb's table is partial and in-frame only. The table shows 99,000 or so clones, with roughly 94% occurring only once. The sequencing input was non-Treg CD4+ T cells sorted from blood. The receptor set was obtained from a human donor in good health. Both conserved end residues are part of each CDR3. The order of the fields is V gene, D gene, J gene, clone size, CDR3 protein, CDR3 DNA. D genes are given only for firm matches. The size of a clone is reported for some rows only, either as once, few or many, or as a class for expanded clones.

V: TRBV18
D: TRBD1
J: TRBJ1-5
size: .
CDR3: CASSARQGRDQPQHF
DNA: TGTGCCAGCTCAGCTCGACAGGGGAGGGATCAGCCCCAGCATTTT

V: TRBV7-3
D: .
J: TRBJ2-3
size: .
CDR3: CASSLGDTRGDTQYF
DNA: TGTGCCAGCAGCTTAGGAGACACCCGGGGAGATACGCAGTATTTT

V: TRBV4-1
D: TRBD1
J: TRBJ1-4
size: .
CDR3: CASSQPGQTNEKLFF
DNA: TGCGCCAGCAGCCAACCGGGACAGACTAATGAAAAACTGTTTTTT

V: TRBV28
D: TRBD1
J: TRBJ1-1
size: .
CDR3: CASRYRGKAFF
DNA: TGTGCCAGCAGATACAGGGGGAAGGCTTTCTTT

V: TRBV28
D: .
J: TRBJ2-5
size: .
CDR3: CASSSTDPRETQYF
DNA: TGTGCCAGCAGCTCGACGGACCCCCGGGAGACCCAGTACTTC

V: TRBV28
D: .
J: TRBJ1-3
size: .
CDR3: CASSGAGTRGNTIYF
DNA: TGTGCCAGCAGTGGTGCCGGGACGCGTGGAAACACCATATATTTT

V: TRBV6-5
D: .
J: TRBJ1-1
size: once
CDR3: CATRLDRTMNTEAFF
DNA: TGTGCCACCCGCCTCGACAGGACCATGAACACTGAAGCTTTCTTT

V: TRBV7-2
D: .
J: TRBJ1-5
size: .
CDR3: CASSLAVSANQPQHF
DNA: TGTGCCAGCAGCTTAGCGGTTAGTGCAAATCAGCCCCAGCATTTT

V: TRBV5-6
D: TRBD2
J: TRBJ2-1
size: .
CDR3: CASSLGNSGRAPNEQFF
DNA: TGTGCCAGCAGCTTGGGAAATAGCGGGAGGGCCCCTAATGAGCAGTTCTTC

V: TRBV30
D: .
J: TRBJ1-1
size: .
CDR3: CAWTIGGRKTEAFF
DNA: TGTGCCTGGACGATCGGGGGGCGGAAGACTGAAGCTTTCTTT

V: TRBV29-1
D: .
J: TRBJ1-1
size: .
CDR3: CSVDVRNTEAFF
DNA: TGCAGCGTTGATGTGCGAAACACTGAAGCTTTCTTT

V: TRBV6-1
D: .
J: TRBJ1-4
size: .
CDR3: CASSIYPNNEKLFF
DNA: TGTGCCAGCAGTATATACCCAAATAATGAAAAACTGTTTTTT

V: TRBV14
D: .
J: TRBJ2-3
size: once
CDR3: CASSQVAVYTDTQYF
DNA: TGTGCCAGCAGCCAAGTGGCGGTCTACACAGATACGCAGTATTTT

V: TRBV6-1
D: .
J: TRBJ2-7
size: once
CDR3: CASSDRDPHEQYF
DNA: TGTGCCAGCAGTGATAGAGACCCCCACGAGCAGTACTTC

V: TRBV10-3
D: .
J: TRBJ2-5
size: .
CDR3: CAISESTLRDLETQYF
DNA: TGTGCCATCAGTGAGTCGACCCTAAGGGATCTAGAGACCCAGTACTTC

V: TRBV6-5
D: .
J: TRBJ1-2
size: .
CDR3: CASSSRRGYTF
DNA: TGTGCCAGCAGCTCCCGTAGGGGCTACACCTTC

V: TRBV28
D: .
J: TRBJ1-1
size: once
CDR3: CASSWVGTLNTEAFF
DNA: TGTGCCAGCAGTTGGGTGGGGACGTTGAACACTGAAGCTTTCTTT

V: TRBV19
D: TRBD2
J: TRBJ2-7
size: .
CDR3: CASSIATGGTYEQYF
DNA: TGTGCCAGTAGTATTGCGACGGGAGGGACTTACGAGCAGTACTTC

V: TRBV27
D: .
J: TRBJ1-3
size: .
CDR3: CASSSAGNTIYF
DNA: TGTGCCAGCAGCTCAGCTGGAAACACCATATATTTT

V: TRBV5-1
D: .
J: TRBJ2-3
size: .
CDR3: CASSLVPGSTDTQYF
DNA: TGCGCCAGCAGCTTGGTGCCAGGGAGCACAGATACGCAGTATTTT

V: TRBV14
D: TRBD2
J: TRBJ2-5
size: .
CDR3: CASSQEVGSGRAVETQYF
DNA: TGTGCCAGCAGCCAAGAAGTTGGGTCCGGGAGGGCCGTAGAGACCCAGTACTTC

V: TRBV18
D: .
J: TRBJ1-1
size: few
CDR3: CASSLYSADKNTEAFF
DNA: TGTGCCAGCTCACTTTATTCGGCGGACAAGAACACTGAAGCTTTCTTT

V: TRBV7-7
D: TRBD2
J: TRBJ2-2
size: .
CDR3: CASSLKRGTGELFF
DNA: TGTGCCAGCAGCTTGAAGCGGGGCACCGGGGAGCTGTTTTTT

V: TRBV6-1
D: .
J: TRBJ2-6
size: .
CDR3: CASSEAGSGANVLTF
DNA: TGTGCCAGCAGTGAAGCTGGCTCTGGGGCCAACGTCCTGACTTTC

V: TRBV5-1
D: TRBD1
J: TRBJ2-3
size: .
CDR3: CASRPGQAGTDTQYF
DNA: TGCGCCAGCAGGCCGGGACAGGCCGGCACAGATACGCAGTATTTT

V: TRBV6-5
D: .
J: TRBJ1-5
size: .
CDR3: CASSYSRLLDQPQHF
DNA: TGTGCCAGCAGTTACTCGAGACTCCTAGATCAGCCCCAGCATTTT

V: TRBV11-2
D: .
J: TRBJ2-1
size: .
CDR3: CASSLFQGIRRSEQFF
DNA: TGTGCCAGCAGCTTATTTCAGGGGATCAGGAGGAGTGAGCAGTTCTTC

V: TRBV10-3
D: TRBD2
J: TRBJ2-1
size: .
CDR3: CASRTGQGTSGPYNEQFF
DNA: TGTGCCTCGCGAACTGGACAGGGGACTAGCGGGCCCTACAATGAGCAGTTCTTC

V: TRBV5-1
D: .
J: TRBJ1-2
size: .
CDR3: CASARSNYGYTF
DNA: TGCGCCAGCGCGCGCTCCAACTATGGCTACACCTTC

V: TRBV28
D: .
J: TRBJ1-5
size: once
CDR3: CASMQQIGVKPQHF
DNA: TGTGCCAGCATGCAACAGATCGGAGTTAAGCCCCAGCATTTT

V: TRBV7-9
D: .
J: TRBJ1-3
size: .
CDR3: CASSLSRSGTQSSGNTIYF
DNA: TGTGCCAGCAGCTTATCCCGGTCCGGGACGCAAAGCTCTGGAAACACCATATATTTT

V: TRBV10-2
D: TRBD2
J: TRBJ2-7
size: .
CDR3: CASKTSGHYEQYF
DNA: TGCGCCAGCAAGACTAGCGGCCATTACGAGCAGTACTTC

V: TRBV9
D: .
J: TRBJ2-7
size: .
CDR3: CASSVGGSLHEQYF
DNA: TGTGCCAGCAGCGTTGGGGGTTCCCTCCACGAGCAGTACTTC

V: TRBV25-1
D: .
J: TRBJ1-6
size: .
CDR3: CASRGGETYNSPLHF
DNA: TGTGCCAGCAGGGGGGGGGAAACCTATAATTCACCCCTCCACTTT

V: TRBV6-6
D: TRBD1
J: TRBJ1-2
size: .
CDR3: CASSYSPGQPAYTF
DNA: TGTGCCAGCAGTTACTCCCCGGGACAGCCAGCCTACACCTTC

V: TRBV19
D: .
J: TRBJ2-6
size: once
CDR3: CASSIQAFNVLTF
DNA: TGTGCCAGTAGTATCCAAGCCTTCAACGTCCTGACTTTC

V: TRBV25-1
D: TRBD1
J: TRBJ2-7
size: once
CDR3: CASATGQGEQYF
DNA: TGTGCCAGCGCTACGGGACAGGGCGAACAGTACTTC

V: TRBV29-1
D: .
J: TRBJ2-7
size: .
CDR3: CSVEDTQVGCEQYF
DNA: TGCAGCGTTGAAGATACACAGGTAGGTTGCGAGCAGTACTTC

V: TRBV27
D: TRBD1
J: TRBJ2-7
size: .
CDR3: CASSLFGTGGGYEQYF
DNA: TGTGCCAGCAGTTTATTCGGGACAGGGGGCGGGTACGAGCAGTACTTC

V: TRBV11-3
D: .
J: TRBJ2-1
size: .
CDR3: CASSSRGMDEQFF
DNA: TGTGCCAGCAGCTCGAGGGGGATGGATGAGCAGTTCTTC

V: TRBV9
D: .
J: TRBJ2-3
size: .
CDR3: CASSETVTSTDTQYF
DNA: TGTGCCAGCAGCGAGACAGTCACTAGCACAGATACGCAGTATTTT

V: TRBV7-9
D: .
J: TRBJ1-1
size: .
CDR3: CASSLSTEAFF
DNA: TGTGCCAGCAGCTTAAGCACTGAAGCTTTCTTT

V: TRBV30
D: TRBD1
J: TRBJ1-4
size: .
CDR3: CARSGTGGEKLFF
DNA: TGTGCCCGGTCTGGGACAGGGGGTGAAAAACTGTTTTTT

V: TRBV28
D: TRBD2
J: TRBJ2-1
size: .
CDR3: CASTSARGRVYNEQFF
DNA: TGTGCCAGCACCTCCGCCCGAGGGAGGGTTTACAATGAGCAGTTCTTC

V: TRBV30
D: .
J: TRBJ1-1
size: .
CDR3: CAWSVIGDTEAFF
DNA: TGTGCCTGGAGTGTAATCGGGGACACTGAAGCTTTCTTT

V: TRBV5-1
D: TRBD1
J: TRBJ2-3
size: .
CDR3: CASRTGGAADTQYF
DNA: TGCGCCAGCCGGACAGGGGGCGCAGCGGATACGCAGTATTTT

V: TRBV7-2
D: .
J: TRBJ2-5
size: .
CDR3: CASSPVGSGQETQYF
DNA: TGTGCCAGCAGCCCCGTCGGCAGCGGCCAAGAGACCCAGTACTTC

V: TRBV7-9
D: .
J: TRBJ2-1
size: .
CDR3: CASRLGGGDEQFF
DNA: TGTGCCAGCAGGCTCGGAGGGGGGGATGAGCAGTTCTTC

V: TRBV7-9
D: .
J: TRBJ1-1
size: .
CDR3: CASSQGTLTNTEAFF
DNA: TGTGCCAGCAGCCAAGGGACTCTTACGAACACTGAAGCTTTCTTT

V: TRBV28
D: .
J: TRBJ2-7
size: .
CDR3: CASSQTSYEQYF
DNA: TGTGCCAGCAGTCAAACCTCCTACGAGCAGTACTTC

V: TRBV6-1
D: .
J: TRBJ2-6
size: .
CDR3: CASTPSGANVLTF
DNA: TGTGCCAGCACCCCCTCTGGGGCCAACGTCCTGACTTTC

V: TRBV19
D: .
J: TRBJ1-2
size: .
CDR3: CASTERGRDGYTF
DNA: TGTGCCAGTACGGAGAGAGGGCGCGATGGCTACACCTTC

V: TRBV9
D: .
J: TRBJ1-3
size: once
CDR3: CASSVEGNTIYF
DNA: TGTGCCAGCAGCGTAGAGGGAAACACCATATATTTT

V: TRBV15
D: .
J: TRBJ2-7
size: .
CDR3: CATSSTRSEYEQYF
DNA: TGTGCCACCAGCTCGACTAGGAGTGAGTACGAGCAGTACTTC

V: TRBV15
D: TRBD2
J: TRBJ2-1
size: .
CDR3: CATSRDQGLAPSYNEQFF
DNA: TGTGCCACCAGCAGAGATCAGGGACTAGCGCCTTCCTACAATGAGCAGTTCTTC

V: TRBV9
D: .
J: TRBJ2-7
size: once
CDR3: CASSVGQTATYEQYF
DNA: TGTGCCAGCAGCGTAGGACAGACGGCTACCTACGAGCAGTACTTC

V: TRBV18
D: TRBD2
J: TRBJ2-1
size: .
CDR3: CASSLAGGWNNEQFF
DNA: TGTGCCAGCTCATTAGCGGGAGGTTGGAACAATGAGCAGTTCTTC

V: TRBV6-6
D: TRBD1
J: TRBJ2-2
size: .
CDR3: CASSYPGQGNTGELFF
DNA: TGTGCCAGCAGTTACCCGGGACAGGGGAACACCGGGGAGCTGTTTTTT

V: TRBV7-2
D: .
J: TRBJ2-7
size: .
CDR3: CASSFRAPHYEQYF
DNA: TGTGCCAGCAGCTTCCGGGCCCCGCACTACGAGCAGTACTTC

V: TRBV5-1
D: .
J: TRBJ2-3
size: .
CDR3: CASSLADNSYTDTQYF
DNA: TGCGCCAGCAGCTTGGCCGATAACAGTTACACAGATACGCAGTATTTT